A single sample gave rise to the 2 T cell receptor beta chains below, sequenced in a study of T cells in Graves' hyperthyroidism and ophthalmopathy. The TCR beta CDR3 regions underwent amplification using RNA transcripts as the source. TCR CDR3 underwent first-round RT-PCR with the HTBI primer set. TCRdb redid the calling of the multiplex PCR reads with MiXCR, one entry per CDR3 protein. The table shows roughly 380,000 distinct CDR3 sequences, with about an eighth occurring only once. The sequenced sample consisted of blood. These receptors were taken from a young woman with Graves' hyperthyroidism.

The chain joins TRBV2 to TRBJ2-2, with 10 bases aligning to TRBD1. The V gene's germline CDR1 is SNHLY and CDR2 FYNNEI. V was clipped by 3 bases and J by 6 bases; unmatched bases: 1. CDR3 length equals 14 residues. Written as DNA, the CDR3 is TGTGCCAGCAGTGAGGACAGGGGGGCCGGGGAGCTGTTTTTT. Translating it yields CASSEDRGAGELFF.

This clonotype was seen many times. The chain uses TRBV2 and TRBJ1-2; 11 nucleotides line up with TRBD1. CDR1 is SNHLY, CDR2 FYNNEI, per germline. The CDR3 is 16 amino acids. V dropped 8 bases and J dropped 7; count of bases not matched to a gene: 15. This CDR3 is CASLTRTGGLSGGYTF. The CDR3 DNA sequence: TGTGCCAGCCTAACGAGGACAGGGGGCCTCTCCGGTGGCTACACCTTC.